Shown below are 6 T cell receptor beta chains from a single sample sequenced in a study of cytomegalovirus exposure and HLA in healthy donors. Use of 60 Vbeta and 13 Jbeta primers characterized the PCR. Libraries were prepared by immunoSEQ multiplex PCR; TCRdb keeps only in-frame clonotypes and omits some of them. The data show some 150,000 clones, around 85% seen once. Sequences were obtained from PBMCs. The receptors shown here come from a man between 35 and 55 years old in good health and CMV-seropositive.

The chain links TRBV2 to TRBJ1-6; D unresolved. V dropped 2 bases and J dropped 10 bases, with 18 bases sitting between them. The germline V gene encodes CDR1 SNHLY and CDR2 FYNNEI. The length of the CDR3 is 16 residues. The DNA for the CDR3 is TGTGCCAGCAGTGAACAGCCCTGGCCAGGCAGGTCACCCCTCCACTTT. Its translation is CASSEQPWPGRSPLHF.

CDR3 nucleotides: TGTGCCAGCAGCTTATGGCCCTACACTGAAGCTTTCTTT. This translates into CASSLWPYTEAFF. The chain joins TRBV7-2 to TRBJ1-1; unclear D gene. With 2 bases removed from V and 3 bases from J, the gap between germline ends came to 7 bases. Germline V lookup: CDR1 SGHTA, CDR2 FQGNSA. This CDR3 comprises 13 residues.

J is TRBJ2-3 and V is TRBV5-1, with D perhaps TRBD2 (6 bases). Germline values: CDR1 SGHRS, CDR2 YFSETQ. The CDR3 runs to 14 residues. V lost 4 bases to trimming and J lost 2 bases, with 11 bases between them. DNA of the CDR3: TGCGCCAGCAGCGTGACTAGGTCCACAGATACGCAGTATTTT. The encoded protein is CASSVTRSTDTQYF.

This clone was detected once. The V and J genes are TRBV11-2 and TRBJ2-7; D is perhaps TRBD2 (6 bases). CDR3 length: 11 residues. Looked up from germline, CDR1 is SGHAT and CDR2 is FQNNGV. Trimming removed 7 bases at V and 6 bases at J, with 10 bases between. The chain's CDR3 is CASKLAGEQYF. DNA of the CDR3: TGTGCCAGCAAACTAGCAGGCGAGCAGTACTTC.

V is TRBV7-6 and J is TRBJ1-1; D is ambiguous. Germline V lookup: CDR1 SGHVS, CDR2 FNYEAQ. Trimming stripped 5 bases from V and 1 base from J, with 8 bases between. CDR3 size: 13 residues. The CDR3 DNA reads TGTGCCAGCAGCGGGCAACCGAACACTGAAGCTTTCTTT. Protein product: CASSGQPNTEAFF.

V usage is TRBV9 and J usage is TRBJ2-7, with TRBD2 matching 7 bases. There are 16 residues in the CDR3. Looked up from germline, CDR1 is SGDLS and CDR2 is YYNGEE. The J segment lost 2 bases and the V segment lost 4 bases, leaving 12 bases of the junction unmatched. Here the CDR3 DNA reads TGTGCCAGCAGCCCCACGGCCTCTAGCGGAACCTACGAGCAGTACTTC. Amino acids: CASSPTASSGTYEQYF.